The 25 T cell receptor beta chains given below trace back to one sample, sequenced in a study of STAT3 mutations in large granular lymphocyte leukemia. Study outcomes and limitations: In T-cell large granular lymphocyte leukemia, about half of patients showed multiple immunodominant subclonotypes.

Clones were read by immunoSEQ multiplex PCR, and TCRdb kept only the in-frame ones, dropping some. The sample records roughly 40,000 clones, around 80% being singletons. Their antigen targets remain unknown. The sample was PBMCs. These receptors were obtained from a human donor with T large granular lymphocyte leukemia. Some clones in this sample may be carry-over from other donors' samples.

The V call is TRBV5-1, the J call TRBJ2-1, with 13 bases identical to TRBD2. J was trimmed by 8 bases and V by 2 bases; bases with no gene match: 1. The CDR3 is made up of 14 amino acids. The germline V gene has CDR1 SGHRS and CDR2 YFSETQ. CDR3 residues: CASSFGLAGDEQFF. Here the CDR3 DNA reads TGCGCCAGCAGCTTCGGACTAGCGGGGGATGAGCAGTTCTTC.

CDR3 sequence reads: CASGRRGGTDTQYF. In nucleotides, the CDR3 is TGTGCCAGCGGTAGGCGGGGAGGCACAGATACGCAGTATTTT. The chain is built from TRBV6-5 and TRBJ2-3; possible D gene TRBD2, 6 bases. The CDR3 runs to 14 residues. V lost 8 bases to trimming and J lost 1 base, with 13 bases between them. Per the germline V gene, CDR1 is MNHEY and CDR2 is SVGAGI.

The chain employs TRBV6-1 and TRBJ2-2; weak D call: TRBD1 (5 bases). Trimming shortened V by 4 bases and J by 6 bases, and 18 bases separated the two germline ends. Germline V gene lookup returns CDR1 MNHNS and CDR2 SASEGT. The CDR3 spans 16 residues. In DNA form, the CDR3 reads TGTGCCAGCAGTGTTGTCGACCGGACAACGCCCGGGGAGCTGTTTTTT. It specifies CASSVVDRTTPGELFF.

The V gene is TRBV27, the J gene TRBJ2-1, with D possibly TRBD1 on 6 matching bases. The CDR3 is 13 residues long. Germline V gene lookup returns CDR1 MNHEY and CDR2 SMNVEV (reference sequence). Trimming took 4 bases from V and 9 from J, leaving 13 bases between them. This CDR3 is CASSSQGLGEQFF. The CDR3 DNA is TGTGCCAGCAGTTCCCAGGGGTTAGGTGAGCAGTTCTTC.

V usage is TRBV4-1 and J usage is TRBJ1-2; 7 nucleotides agree with TRBD1. CDR3 length equals 17 residues. Germline CDR1 is MGHRA and CDR2 is YSYEKL. The V gene end was trimmed by 1 base and the J gene end by 4 bases; junction bases not matched to a gene: 12. The CDR3 nucleotides are TGCGCCAGCAGCCAAGCAACTCGGGACAGACTATTCTATGGCTACACCTTC. Protein sequence: CASSQATRDRLFYGYTF.

This chain connects TRBV6-6 to TRBJ2-1, with 8 bases identical to TRBD1. V shed 0 bases and J 9 bases; nucleotides not matched to a gene: 4. The V gene's germline CDR1 is MNHNY and CDR2 SVGAGI (reference sequence). The CDR3 covers 14 residues. The CDR3 is CASSYSADRGEQFF. As DNA, the CDR3 is TGTGCCAGCAGTTACTCAGCAGACAGGGGTGAGCAGTTCTTC.

This clone has a handful of counts. The J gene is TRBJ2-5, the V gene TRBV6-1, with 12 bases fitting TRBD2. V trimming: 2 bases; J trimming: 2 bases; junction bases outside the gene matches: 0. The CDR3 is 15 residues long. Germline lookup yields CDR1 MNHNS and CDR2 SASEGT. Here the CDR3 DNA reads TGTGCCAGCAGTGAACTAGCGGGGGGGCAAGAGACCCAGTACTTC. Protein product: CASSELAGGQETQYF.

The chain combines TRBV5-5 with TRBJ1-2; D unclear. The ends were cut back, 0 bases at V and 4 bases at J, with 10 bases in the middle. CDR3 size: 14 residues. Germline V gives CDR1 SGHKS, CDR2 YYEKEE (reference sequence). In DNA form, the CDR3 reads TGTGCCAGCAGCTTGGGCGGTAGCTTCTATGGCTACACCTTC. It specifies CASSLGGSFYGYTF. The full variable domain, its missing parts supplied by reference TRBV5-5 and TRBJ1-2, is DAGVTQSPTHLIKTRGQQVTLRCSPISGHKSVSWYQQVLGQGPQFIFQYYEKEERGRGNFPDRFSARQFPNYSSELNVNALLLGDSALYLCASSLGGSFYGYTFGSGTRLTVV.

The J gene is TRBJ1-1, the V gene TRBV7-9; TRBD1 matches 9 bases. Germline V gene data show CDR1 as SEHNR and CDR2 as FQNEAQ (reference sequence). CDR3 length: 16 residues. V was pared by 5 bases and J by 1 base, with 8 bases of the junction left unmatched. This CDR3 is CASSPGQGQGNTEAFF. In nucleotides, the CDR3 is TGTGCCAGCAGCCCCGGCCAGGGACAGGGGAACACTGAAGCTTTCTTT.

V is TRBV5-4 and J is TRBJ1-1; weak D call: TRBD1 (6 bases). CDR3 length equals 16 residues. Per germline, CDR1 SGHNT and CDR2 YYREEE (reference sequence). Trimming took 0 bases from V and 4 from J, leaving 16 bases between them. DNA for the CDR3: TGTGCCAGCAGCTTGGAGATTGGGGGGCAGATCACTGAAGCTTTCTTT. This sequence encodes CASSLEIGGQITEAFF.

V usage is TRBV5-1 and J usage is TRBJ1-4, with D tentatively TRBD1 (6 bases). Germline V CDR1 and CDR2: SGHRS, YFSETQ. CDR3 length equals 18 residues. V was trimmed by 5 bases and J by 0 bases, leaving 20 bases between them. CDR3 sequence reads: CASSVVGGGDATNEKLFF. The CDR3 DNA is TGCGCCAGCAGTGTAGTAGGAGGGGGAGATGCAACTAATGAAAAACTGTTTTTT.

J is TRBJ1-2 and V is TRBV6-5; 9 nucleotides line up with TRBD1. CDR1 and CDR2 from the germline V gene are MNHEY and SVGAGI. Losses at the gene ends were 0 bases for V and 8 bases for J; bases not matched to a gene: 7. This CDR3 has 15 amino acids. CDR3 DNA: TGTGCCAGCAGTTACTCCCTGACAGGGGGAGGGGGCTACACCTTC. Amino acids: CASSYSLTGGGGYTF.

This clone was observed a few times. This chain uses TRBV5-1 with TRBJ2-7; D remains unclear. CDR1 SGHRS and CDR2 YFSETQ come from the germline V gene. V was clipped by 0 bases and J by 3 bases, with 13 bases between them. There are 15 residues in the CDR3. Written as DNA, the CDR3 is TGCGCCAGCAGCTTGGGGAACACCGGTAACTACGAGCAGTACGTC. Residues: CASSLGNTGNYEQYV.

V and J are TRBV18 and TRBJ1-3; D not certain. This CDR3 spans 15 amino acids. Germline V CDR1 and CDR2: KGHSH, LQKENI. The V gene lost 6 bases and the J gene lost 2 bases, with 14 bases spanning the gap. The CDR3 region is CASSPSIDAGNTIYF. CDR3 nucleotides: TGTGCCAGCTCCCCCTCGATTGATGCTGGAAACACCATATATTTT.

The V call is TRBV28, the J call TRBJ1-2; no clear D gene. This CDR3 contains 13 residues. The V end lost 2 bases, the J end lost 2 bases, and 6 bases lay between the germline ends. Germline CDR1 reads MDHEN; CDR2 reads SYDVKM. The CDR3 coding sequence is TGTGCCAGCAGTTTAGATGAGAACTATGGCTACACCTTC. Translation: CASSLDENYGYTF.

The chain uses TRBV5-6 and TRBJ1-4; maybe TRBD1 (5 bases). V lost 5 bases and J 5 bases, leaving 16 bases between the germline ends. CDR1 is SGHDT, CDR2 YYEEEE, per germline. The CDR3 extends over 15 amino acids. This CDR3 is CASRVAGGWNEKLFF. Here the CDR3 DNA reads TGTGCCAGCAGAGTTGCCGGGGGGTGGAATGAAAAACTGTTTTTT.

The chain employs TRBV18 and TRBJ1-3; no clear D. Deletions cut 3 bases from V and 0 bases from J, with 18 bases between. Germline V lookup: CDR1 KGHSH, CDR2 LQKENI. The CDR3 runs to 18 residues. The CDR3, as DNA: TGTGCCAGCTCACCTTTAAAGGGCGCGGGAAGCTCTGGAAACACCATATATTTT. It is translated as CASSPLKGAGSSGNTIYF.

The chain joins TRBV19 to TRBJ2-3; TRBD2 matches 10 bases. The CDR3 is made up of 14 amino acids. Germline V gene sequence: CDR1 LNHDA, CDR2 SQIVND (reference sequence). After removal of 8 bases from V and 1 base from J, the junction contained 3 bases not matched to a gene. The CDR3 protein is CASGLAGGTDTQYF. CDR3 coding DNA: TGTGCCAGTGGTCTAGCGGGGGGCACAGATACGCAGTATTTT.

V gene TRBV7-2 combines with J gene TRBJ2-7, with D perhaps matching TRBD2 (6 bases). The CDR3 runs to 16 residues. The germline V gene encodes CDR1 SGHTA and CDR2 FQGNSA. V dropped 1 base and J dropped 3 bases, with 16 bases sitting between them. The CDR3: CASSLVVSGGGYEQYF. The CDR3 DNA reads as TGTGCCAGCAGCTTAGTAGTATCTGGGGGAGGCTACGAGCAGTACTTC. Supplemented by reference TRBV7-2 and TRBJ2-7, the full variable domain reads GAGVSQSPSNKVTEKGKDVELRCDPISGHTALYWYRQSLGQGLEFLIYFQGNSAPDKSGLPSDRFSAERTGGSVSTLTIQRTQQEDSAVYLCASSLVVSGGGYEQYFGPGTRLTVT.

The chain is built from TRBV2 and TRBJ1-1, with D perhaps matching TRBD1 (6 bases). Trimming stripped 6 bases from V and 2 bases from J, with 10 bases between. CDR1 SNHLY and CDR2 FYNNEI come from the germline V gene. The CDR3 is 13 residues long. The CDR3 loop reads CASRRDTNTEAFF. The CDR3, as DNA: TGTGCCAGCAGGAGGGACACAAACACTGAAGCTTTCTTT.

This chain links TRBV5-4 with TRBJ2-2, with D perhaps TRBD1 or TRBD2 (6 bases each). Germline loops: CDR1 SGHNT, CDR2 YYREEE (reference sequence). V lost 2 bases, J lost 0 bases, and 8 bases lay in between. The CDR3 totals 15 residues. CDR3 nucleotide sequence: TGTGCCAGCAGCTTTAGGGGGGCGAACACCGGGGAGCTGTTTTTT. This encodes CASSFRGANTGELFF.

The chain carries TRBV6-5 and TRBJ1-6; possibly TRBD1 for D (5 bases). From germline, CDR1 is MNHEY and CDR2 SVGAGI. The CDR3 spans 16 residues. Trimming left V 0 bases short and J 5 bases short, with 11 bases between. CDR3 in amino acids: CASSYSGLGDNSPLHF. The CDR3 DNA follows: TGTGCCAGCAGTTACTCGGGGTTAGGGGATAATTCACCCCTCCACTTT.

Of note for this clone: The junction departs from the called germline gene at one end, perhaps through a read error. The chain couples TRBV5-1 to TRBJ2-7; 7 nucleotides match TRBD1. The CDR3 extends over 16 amino acids. Germline values: CDR1 SGHRS, CDR2 YFSETQ. The CDR3 DNA reads TGCGACAGCAGCTTGGCCGGGACAGTCAGCTCCTACGAGCAGTACTTC. It encodes CDSSLAGTVSSYEQYF.

The chain employs TRBV14 and TRBJ2-3, with 9 positions matching TRBD2. Unmatched junction bases numbered 4, after V lost 7 bases and J lost 2 bases. Germline CDR1 is SGHDN and CDR2 is FVKESK. The CDR3 extends over 14 amino acids. The CDR3 loop reads CASKAGGYTDTQYF. CDR3 DNA sequence: TGTGCCAGCAAAGCGGGGGGCTACACAGATACGCAGTATTTT.

The chain has TRBV2 and TRBJ2-5, with D perhaps TRBD1 (5 bases). This CDR3 has 15 amino acids. The V end was cut by 6 bases, the J end by 2 bases, with 16 bases between. Germline V lookup: CDR1 SNHLY, CDR2 FYNNEI. For the CDR3, the DNA is TGTGCCAGCAGGGGTAGGACACTTGCGCAAGAGACCCAGTACTTC. Its translation: CASRGRTLAQETQYF.